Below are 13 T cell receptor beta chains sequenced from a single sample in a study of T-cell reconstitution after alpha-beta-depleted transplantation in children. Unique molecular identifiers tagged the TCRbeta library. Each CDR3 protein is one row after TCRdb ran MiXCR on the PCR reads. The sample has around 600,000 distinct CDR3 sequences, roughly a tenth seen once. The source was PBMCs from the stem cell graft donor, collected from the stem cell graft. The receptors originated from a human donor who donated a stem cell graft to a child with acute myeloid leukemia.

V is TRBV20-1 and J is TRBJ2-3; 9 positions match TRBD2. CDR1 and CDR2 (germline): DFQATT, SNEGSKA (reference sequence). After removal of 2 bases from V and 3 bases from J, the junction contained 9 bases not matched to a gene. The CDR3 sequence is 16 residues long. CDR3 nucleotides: TGCAGTGCTAGACCCGACGCGGGGGGGGCAACAGATACGCAGTATTTT. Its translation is CSARPDAGGATDTQYF.

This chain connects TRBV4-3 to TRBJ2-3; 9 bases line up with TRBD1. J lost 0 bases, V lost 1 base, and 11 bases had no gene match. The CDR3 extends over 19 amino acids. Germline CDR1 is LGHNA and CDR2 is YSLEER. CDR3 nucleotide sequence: TGCGCCAGCAGCCAAGGATGGGACAGGGAAACGTACAGCACAGATACGCAGTATTTT. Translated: CASSQGWDRETYSTDTQYF.

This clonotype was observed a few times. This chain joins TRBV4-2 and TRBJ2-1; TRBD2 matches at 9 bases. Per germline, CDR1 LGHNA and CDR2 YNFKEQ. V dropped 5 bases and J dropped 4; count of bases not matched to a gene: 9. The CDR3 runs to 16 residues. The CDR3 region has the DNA TGTGCCAGCAGCAGGCGACTAGCGGAACAGTACAATGAGCAGTTCTTC. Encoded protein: CASSRRLAEQYNEQFF.

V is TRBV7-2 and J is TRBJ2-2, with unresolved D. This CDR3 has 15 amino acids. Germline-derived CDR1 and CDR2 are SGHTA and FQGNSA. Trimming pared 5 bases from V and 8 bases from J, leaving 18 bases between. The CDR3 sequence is CASSPRLLGTGELFF. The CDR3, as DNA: TGTGCCAGCAGCCCCCGGTTGCTAGGAACGGGGGAGCTGTTTTTT.

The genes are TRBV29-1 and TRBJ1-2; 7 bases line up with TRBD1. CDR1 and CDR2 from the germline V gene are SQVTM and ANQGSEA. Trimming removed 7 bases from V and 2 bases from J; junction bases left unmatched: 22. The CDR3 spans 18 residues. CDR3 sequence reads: CSAVVTGTARVPNYGYTF. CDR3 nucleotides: TGCAGCGCCGTTGTGACCGGGACAGCGAGAGTCCCGAACTATGGCTACACCTTC.

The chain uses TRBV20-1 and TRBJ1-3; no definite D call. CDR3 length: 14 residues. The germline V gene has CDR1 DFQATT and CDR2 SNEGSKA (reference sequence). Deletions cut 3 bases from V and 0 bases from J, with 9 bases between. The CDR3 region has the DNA TGCAGTGCTAGTTTGGAAGTCTCTGGAAACACCATATATTTT. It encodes CSASLEVSGNTIYF.

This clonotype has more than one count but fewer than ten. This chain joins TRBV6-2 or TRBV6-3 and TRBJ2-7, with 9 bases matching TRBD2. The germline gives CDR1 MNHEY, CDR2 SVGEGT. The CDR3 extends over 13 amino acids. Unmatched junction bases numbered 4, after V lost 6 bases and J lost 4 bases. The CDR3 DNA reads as TGTGCCAGCAGCCATAGCGGGAGTTACGAGCAGTACTTC. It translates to CASSHSGSYEQYF.

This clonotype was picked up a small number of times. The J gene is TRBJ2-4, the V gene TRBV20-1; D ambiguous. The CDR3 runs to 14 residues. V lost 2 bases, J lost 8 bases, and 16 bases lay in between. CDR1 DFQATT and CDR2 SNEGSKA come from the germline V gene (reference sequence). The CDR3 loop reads CSARSPRLPDIQYF. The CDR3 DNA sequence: TGCAGTGCTAGAAGTCCCCGGCTTCCGGACATTCAGTACTTC.

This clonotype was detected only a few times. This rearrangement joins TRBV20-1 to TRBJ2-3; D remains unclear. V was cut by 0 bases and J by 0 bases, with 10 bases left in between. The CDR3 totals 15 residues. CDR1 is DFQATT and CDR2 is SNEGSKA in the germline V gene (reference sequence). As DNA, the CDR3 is TGCAGTGCTAGAGACCCCGCAGTAAGCACAGATACGCAGTATTTT. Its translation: CSARDPAVSTDTQYF.

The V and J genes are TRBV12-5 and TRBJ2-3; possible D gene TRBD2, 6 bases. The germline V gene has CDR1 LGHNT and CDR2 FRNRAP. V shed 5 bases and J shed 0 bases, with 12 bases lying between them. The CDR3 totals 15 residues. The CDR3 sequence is CASGHSGFSTDTQYF. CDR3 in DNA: TGTGCTAGTGGTCATAGCGGCTTTAGCACAGATACGCAGTATTTT.

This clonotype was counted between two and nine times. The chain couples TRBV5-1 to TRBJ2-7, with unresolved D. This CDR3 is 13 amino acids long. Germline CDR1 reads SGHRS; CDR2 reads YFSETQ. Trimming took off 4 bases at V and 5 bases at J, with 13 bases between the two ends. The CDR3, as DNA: TGCGCCAGCAGCCCAGATTGGAACAACGAGCAGTACTTC. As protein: CASSPDWNNEQYF.

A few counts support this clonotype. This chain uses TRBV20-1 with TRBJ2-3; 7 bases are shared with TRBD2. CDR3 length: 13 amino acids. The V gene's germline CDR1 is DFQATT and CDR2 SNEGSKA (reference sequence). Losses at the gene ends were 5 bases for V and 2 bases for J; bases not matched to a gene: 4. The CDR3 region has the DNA TGCAGTGCTCTCCGGGACTACACAGATACGCAGTATTTT. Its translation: CSALRDYTDTQYF.

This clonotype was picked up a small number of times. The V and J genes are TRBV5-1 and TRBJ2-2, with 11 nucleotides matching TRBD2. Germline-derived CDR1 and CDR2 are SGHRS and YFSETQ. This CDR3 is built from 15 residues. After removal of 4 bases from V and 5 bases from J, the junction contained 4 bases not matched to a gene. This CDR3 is CASSLTSGRTGELFF. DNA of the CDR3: TGCGCCAGCAGCCTTACTAGCGGGAGAACCGGGGAGCTGTTTTTT.